Below, 20 T cell receptor beta chains from the same sample are listed, as sequenced in a study of blood T cells in healthy people across ages. Then a second PCR, running roughly 7 to 11 cycles, was carried out with a sample-barcoded 5' primer and a J-beta primer mix. TCRdb re-analysed the 5' RACE reads in MiXCR, keeping a single row per CDR3 protein. This sample has around 800,000 distinct CDR3 sequences, with roughly 25% found just once. The same data also went into a second study, on T cells of mothers and their children.

Sequencing input: blood. The source is a boy younger than 18 in good health.

The chain links TRBV6-6 to TRBJ2-7, with D possibly TRBD2 on 6 matching bases. This CDR3 region has 13 residues. Trimming took 6 bases from V and 6 from J, leaving 15 bases between them. The germline gives CDR1 MNHNY, CDR2 SVGAGI (reference sequence). The chain's CDR3 is CASRIGGGLEQYF. The CDR3, as DNA: TGTGCCAGCAGGATCGGGGGTGGACTCGAGCAGTACTTC.

This CDR3 is CAIKERETQYF. DNA for the CDR3: TGTGCCATCAAAGAGAGGGAGACCCAGTACTTC. The chain employs TRBV10-3 and TRBJ2-5; D is ambiguous. Per the germline V gene, CDR1 is ENHRY and CDR2 is SYGVKD. CDR3 length equals 11 residues. V lost 7 bases to trimming and J lost 5 bases, with 8 bases between them.

This clonotype showed up just a few times. This rearrangement joins TRBV20-1 to TRBJ2-5; D gene uncertain. In germline, CDR1 is DFQATT, CDR2 SNEGSKA (reference sequence). The CDR3 sequence is 8 residues long. V shed 8 bases and J shed 8 bases, with 6 bases lying between them. The CDR3 coding sequence is TGCAGTCCTGGCACCCAGTACTTC. As protein: CSPGTQYF.

This chain uses TRBV7-2 with TRBJ2-5; 16 positions agree with TRBD2. Germline CDR1 reads SGHTA; CDR2 reads FQGNSA. The CDR3 is 16 residues long. J was trimmed by 5 bases and V by 4 bases; bases with no gene match: 4. As DNA, the CDR3 is TGTGCCAGCAGCTGGGAGGGACTAGCGGGAGGGGAGACCCAGTACTTC. Its translation: CASSWEGLAGGETQYF. The whole variable domain, filled in from reference TRBV7-2 and TRBJ2-5, reads GAGVSQSPSNKVTEKGKDVELRCDPISGHTALYWYRQSLGQGLEFLIYFQGNSAPDKSGLPSDRFSAERTGGSVSTLTIQRTQQEDSAVYLCASSWEGLAGGETQYFGPGTRLLVL.

The V gene is TRBV28, the J gene TRBJ2-7, with D perhaps being TRBD1 or TRBD2 (5 bases each). This CDR3 is 13 amino acids long. From germline, CDR1 is MDHEN and CDR2 SYDVKM. The CDR3: CGSWGSSSYEQYF. In DNA, the CDR3 is TGTGGTTCGTGGGGGTCGAGCTCCTACGAGCAGTACTTC.

The genes are TRBV19 and TRBJ2-1; 8 positions match TRBD2. J lost 10 bases, V lost 1 base, and 9 bases had no gene match. The CDR3 contains 15 residues. Germline-derived CDR1 and CDR2 are LNHDA and SQIVND (reference sequence). CDR3 DNA: TGTGCCAGTAGTATAGGGGGCGCAAGCGGGGGCGAGCAGTTCTTC. Its protein is CASSIGGASGGEQFF.

The chain joins TRBV27 to TRBJ2-7; TRBD2 is a possible D gene (7 bases). Near its end, the DNA agrees better with TRBJ2-5, so the J call may be wrong. The germline V gene encodes CDR1 MNHEY and CDR2 SMNVEV (reference sequence). This CDR3 contains 16 residues. The CDR3 here is CASSSRMRGLQETQYF. CDR3 DNA: TGTGCCAGCAGTTCTAGGATGCGGGGGCTCCAAGAGACCCAGTACTTC.

This clonotype occurred a few times. The chain has TRBV3-1 and TRBJ2-1, with 10 bases fitting TRBD2. V lost 7 bases, J lost 4 bases, and 4 bases stayed unmatched. The CDR3 runs to 14 residues. The germline CDR1 and CDR2 sequences are LGHDT and YNNKEL (reference sequence). The CDR3 loop reads CASITSGEYNEQFF. The CDR3 DNA sequence: TGTGCCAGCATCACTAGCGGGGAATACAATGAGCAGTTCTTC.

The chain has TRBV3-1 and TRBJ1-2; D is unclear. V dropped 5 bases and J dropped 6 bases, with 13 bases sitting between them. Germline-derived CDR1 and CDR2 are LGHDT and YNNKEL (reference sequence). The CDR3 is made up of 13 amino acids. CDR3 sequence (DNA): TGTGCCAGCAGCTTAGGATGGTTCGATGGCTACACCTTC. This sequence encodes CASSLGWFDGYTF.

The chain has TRBV14 and TRBJ2-5; the D is unclear. The J call may be incorrect, as the DNA end agrees better with TRBJ2-7. Germline V gives CDR1 SGHDN, CDR2 FVKESK. This CDR3 is built from 14 residues. The CDR3 DNA reads as TGTGCCAGCAGCCAAGATTTCGGTAGATCCGAGCAGTACGTC. This translates into CASSQDFGRSEQYV.

This clonotype was picked up a small number of times. J is TRBJ2-2 and V is TRBV20-1; the D is unclear. Germline V gives CDR1 DFQATT, CDR2 SNEGSKA (reference sequence). CDR3 length equals 12 residues. V gave up 0 bases and J gave up 5 bases, with 4 bases separating them. As DNA, the CDR3 is TGCAGTGCTAGAGACGGGACCGGGGAGCTGTTTTTT. It encodes CSARDGTGELFF.

A few counts support this clonotype. The junction shows a germline mismatch at one end, possibly a read error. This sequence joins TRBV27 and TRBJ2-1; maybe TRBD1 (6 bases). Germline CDR1 MNHEY, CDR2 SMNVEV (reference sequence). This CDR3 is built from 15 residues. The CDR3 reads CVSSLERTAYNEQFF. CDR3 coding DNA: TGTGTCAGCAGTTTAGAAAGGACAGCCTACAATGAGCAGTTCTTC.

This clonotype turned up a few times. The gene calls are TRBV28 and TRBJ2-7; 7 bases agree with TRBD1. Germline loops: CDR1 MDHEN, CDR2 SYDVKM. CDR3 size: 15 residues. Germline trimming cut 7 bases from V and 2 bases from J; bases unmatched to any gene: 11. The CDR3 sequence is CASTMAGGGTYEQYF. The CDR3 DNA sequence: TGTGCCAGCACCATGGCAGGGGGTGGGACCTACGAGCAGTACTTC.

To note about this clonotype: The junction departs from the called germline gene at one end, perhaps through a read error. This sequence joins TRBV25-1 and TRBJ1-5; D gene uncertain. CDR3 length: 15 amino acids. The germline V gene has CDR1 MGHDK and CDR2 SYGVNS. CDR3 nucleotide sequence: TGTGCCAGCAGTGAATCCATTCATAGCAATCAGCCCCAGCGTTTT. Translation gives CASSESIHSNQPQRF.

The chain has TRBV7-2 and TRBJ1-2; D is uncertain. The CDR3 has 13 amino acids. V lost 1 base and J lost 5, with 8 bases in between. Germline CDR1 SGHTA, CDR2 FQGNSA. CDR3 in amino acids: CASSLERGYGYTF. In nucleotides, the CDR3 is TGTGCCAGCAGCTTAGAACGCGGTTATGGCTACACCTTC.

This clonotype showed up just a few times. J is TRBJ2-2 and V is TRBV20-1, with TRBD2 identical over 12 bases. The junction had 3 bases not matched to a gene; V was cut back by 3 bases and J by 4 bases. CDR1 is DFQATT, CDR2 SNEGSKA, per germline (reference sequence). The CDR3 consists of 15 residues. The CDR3 spells CSARPSGGATGELFF. The CDR3, as DNA: TGCAGTGCTAGGCCTAGCGGGGGGGCCACCGGGGAGCTGTTTTTT.

This clonotype was observed once. The chain combines TRBV7-9 with TRBJ1-1, with unresolved D. The length of the CDR3 is 17 residues. Germline CDR1 is SEHNR and CDR2 is FQNEAQ (reference sequence). Trimming shortened V by 4 bases and J by 1 base, and 19 bases separated the two germline ends. Here the CDR3 reads CASSSLLRLTTNTEAFF. CDR3 DNA: TGTGCCAGCAGCTCCCTTTTACGACTGACGACGAACACTGAAGCTTTCTTT.

The chain has TRBV20-1 and TRBJ2-5; D might be TRBD2 (6 bases). The V and J ends lost 6 bases and 1 base respectively, with 9 bases between them. Germline values: CDR1 DFQATT, CDR2 SNEGSKA (reference sequence). CDR3 length: 12 residues. The CDR3 DNA is TGCAGTGCGGTGGGGGGCCAAGAGACCCAGTACTTC. Its translation: CSAVGGQETQYF.

The chain joins TRBV10-2 to TRBJ2-5; 9 bases match TRBD2. Losses at the gene ends were 5 bases for V and 5 bases for J; bases not matched to a gene: 9. The CDR3 totals 15 residues. Germline V CDR1 and CDR2: WSHSY, SAAADI. CDR3 region: CASSFDSGGLETQYF. For the CDR3, the DNA is TGCGCCAGCAGTTTTGACAGCGGGGGGTTGGAGACCCAGTACTTC.

This chain uses TRBV11-2 with TRBJ2-7; unclear D gene. With 1 base removed from V and 6 bases from J, the gap between germline ends came to 7 bases. The CDR3 is 12 amino acids. Looked up from germline, CDR1 is SGHAT and CDR2 is FQNNGV. The CDR3 loop reads CASSLVLAEQYF. The CDR3 nucleotides are TGTGCCAGCAGCTTAGTCCTTGCCGAGCAGTACTTC.